This T cell receptor (beta chain) derives from a study of radiotherapy plus CTLA-4 blockade in lung cancer listed by TCRdb under 2018. With regard to the full study: Among enrolled patients, under 20% had an objective response and 31% reached disease control. What the authors observed across the whole study: After treatment with radiotherapy and ipilimumab, TCR clones that originated in tumors expanded in peripheral blood. Increased serum interferon-beta after radiation, together with early dynamic changes in blood T cell clones, were reported to be the strongest predictors of response.

Compared with germline, V lacks 3 bases and J lacks 2 bases; bases without a gene match: 9. The germline V gene yields SGHVS for CDR1 and FQNEAQ for CDR2. Taken from cysteine to phenylalanine, the CDR3 has 17 residues. The kept DNA is CDR3 alone, 51 bases in frame from the first base. Focal radiation therapy combined with CTLA-4 blockade (ipilimumab) was tested in patients with chemo-refractory metastatic non-small-cell lung cancer. The sample holds a few counts of this clone. This receptor's antigen is unknown. Base qualities are not at hand, and no much larger clone is one base apart. Libraries were prepared through the immunoSEQ multiplex PCR assay. Not all clones reach the TCRdb copy of this immuneACCESS table, which keeps in-frame sequences only. Checked studies attribute under half of the gap to unresolved V genes and leave the rest unexplained. This sample is represented by some 50,000 clones; around 85% of them were singletons. The biggest ten clones account for 3.2% of the sample.

The input for sequencing was peripheral blood, taken from a patient treated with radiotherapy plus ipilimumab. The rearrangement joined TRBV7-8 to TRBJ2-1; the junction holds 8 bases that match TRBD2. The receptor comes from a human donor with non-small cell lung cancer who had a partial response to radiotherapy plus ipilimumab. The CDR3 here reads CASSFMGRAGAYNEQFF. The nucleotide sequence is TGTGCCAGCAGCTTTATGGGGCGAGCGGGGGCCTACAATGAGCAGTTCTTC.